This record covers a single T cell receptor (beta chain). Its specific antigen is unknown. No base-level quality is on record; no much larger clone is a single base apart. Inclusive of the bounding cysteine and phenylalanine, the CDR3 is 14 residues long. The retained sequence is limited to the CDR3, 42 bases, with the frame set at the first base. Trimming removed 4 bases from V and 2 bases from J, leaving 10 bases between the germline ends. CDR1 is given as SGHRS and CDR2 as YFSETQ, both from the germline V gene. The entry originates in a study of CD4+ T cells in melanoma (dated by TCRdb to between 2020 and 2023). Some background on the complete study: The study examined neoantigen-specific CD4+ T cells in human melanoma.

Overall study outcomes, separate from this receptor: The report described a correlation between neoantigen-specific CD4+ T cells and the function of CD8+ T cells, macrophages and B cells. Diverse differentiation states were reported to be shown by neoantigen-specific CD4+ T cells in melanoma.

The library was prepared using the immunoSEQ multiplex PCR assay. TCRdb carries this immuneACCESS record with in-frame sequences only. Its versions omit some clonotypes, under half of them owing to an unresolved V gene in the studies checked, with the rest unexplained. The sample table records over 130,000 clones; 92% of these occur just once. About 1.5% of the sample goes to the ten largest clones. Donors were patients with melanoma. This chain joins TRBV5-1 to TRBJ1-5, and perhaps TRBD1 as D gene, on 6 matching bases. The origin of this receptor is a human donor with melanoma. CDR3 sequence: CASSEGHGNQPQHF. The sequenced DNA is TGCGCCAGCAGCGAGGGACACGGCAATCAGCCCCAGCATTTT.